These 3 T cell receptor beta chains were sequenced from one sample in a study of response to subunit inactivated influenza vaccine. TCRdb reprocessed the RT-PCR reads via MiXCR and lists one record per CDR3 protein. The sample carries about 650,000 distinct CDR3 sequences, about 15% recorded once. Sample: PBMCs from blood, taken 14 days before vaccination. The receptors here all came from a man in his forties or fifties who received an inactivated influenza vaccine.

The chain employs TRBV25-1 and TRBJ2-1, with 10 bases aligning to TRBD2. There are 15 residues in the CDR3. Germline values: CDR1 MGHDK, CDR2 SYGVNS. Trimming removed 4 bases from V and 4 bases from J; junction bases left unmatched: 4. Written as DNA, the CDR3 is TGTGCCAGCAGTGGGGGACTAGCGAGTTACAATGAGCAGTTCTTC. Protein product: CASSGGLASYNEQFF.

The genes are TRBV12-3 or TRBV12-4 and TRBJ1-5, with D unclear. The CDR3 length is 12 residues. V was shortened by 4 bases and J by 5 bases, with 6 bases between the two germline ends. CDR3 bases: TGTGCCAGCAGTTATCAGGATCAGCCCCAGCATTTT. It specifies CASSYQDQPQHF.

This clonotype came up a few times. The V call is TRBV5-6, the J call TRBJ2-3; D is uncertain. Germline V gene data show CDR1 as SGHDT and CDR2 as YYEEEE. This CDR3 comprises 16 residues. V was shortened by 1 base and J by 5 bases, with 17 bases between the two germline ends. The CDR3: CASSLLIKPQKDTQYF. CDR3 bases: TGTGCCAGCAGCTTGTTGATAAAACCTCAAAAAGATACGCAGTATTTT. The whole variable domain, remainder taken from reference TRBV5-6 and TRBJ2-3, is DAGVTQSPTHLIKTRGQQVTLRCSPKSGHDTVSWYQQALGQGPQFIFQYYEEEERQRGNFPDRFSGHQFPNYSSELNVNALLLGDSALYLCASSLLIKPQKDTQYFGPGTRLTVL.